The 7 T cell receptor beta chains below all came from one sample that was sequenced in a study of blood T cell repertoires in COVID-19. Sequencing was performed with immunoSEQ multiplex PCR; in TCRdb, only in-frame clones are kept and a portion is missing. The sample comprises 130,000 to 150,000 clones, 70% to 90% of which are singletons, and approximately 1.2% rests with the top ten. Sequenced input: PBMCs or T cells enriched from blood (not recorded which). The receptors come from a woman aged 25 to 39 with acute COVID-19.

Here the CDR3 reads CASRRDRDYEQYF. CDR3 DNA: TGTGCCAGCAGGAGGGACAGGGATTACGAGCAGTACTTC. This rearrangement joins TRBV28 to TRBJ2-7, with TRBD1 identical over 9 bases. With 6 bases clipped from V and 4 bases from J, the junction kept 4 bases outside the gene matches. This CDR3 has 13 residues. Germline assignment: CDR1 MDHEN and CDR2 SYDVKM.

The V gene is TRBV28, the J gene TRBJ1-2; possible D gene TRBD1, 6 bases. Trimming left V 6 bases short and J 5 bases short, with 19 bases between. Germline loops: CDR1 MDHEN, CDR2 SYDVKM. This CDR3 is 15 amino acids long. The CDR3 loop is CASSPHPTGGYGYTF. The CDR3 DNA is TGTGCCAGCAGCCCGCACCCGACAGGAGGTTATGGCTACACCTTC.

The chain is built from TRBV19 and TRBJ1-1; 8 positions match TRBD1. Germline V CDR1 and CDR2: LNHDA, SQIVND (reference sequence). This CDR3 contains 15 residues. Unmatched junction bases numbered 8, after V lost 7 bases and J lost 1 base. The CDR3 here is CASTVTGTGNTEAFF. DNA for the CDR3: TGTGCCAGTACCGTGACAGGGACAGGGAACACTGAAGCTTTCTTT.

CDR3 DNA sequence: TGTGCCAGCAGTTGGGAATGGAGGTCAGAAGCTTTCTTT. Protein sequence: CASSWEWRSEAFF. The chain has TRBV6-5 and TRBJ1-1; D unresolved. Germline loops: CDR1 MNHEY, CDR2 SVGAGI. The CDR3 sequence is 13 residues long. Between the trimmed V and J ends, which lost 4 bases and 8 bases, there was a span of 14 bases.

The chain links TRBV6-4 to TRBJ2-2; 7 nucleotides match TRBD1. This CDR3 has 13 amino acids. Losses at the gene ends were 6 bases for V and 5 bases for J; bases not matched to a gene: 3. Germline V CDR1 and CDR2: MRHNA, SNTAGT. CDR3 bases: TGTGCCAGCAGCGAGACAGGGACCGGGGAGCTGTTTTTT. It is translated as CASSETGTGELFF.

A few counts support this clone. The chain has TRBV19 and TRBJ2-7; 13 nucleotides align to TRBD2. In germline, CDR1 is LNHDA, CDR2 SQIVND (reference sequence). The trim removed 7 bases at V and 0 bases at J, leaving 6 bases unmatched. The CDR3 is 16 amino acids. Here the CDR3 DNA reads TGTGCCAGTAAACTAGCGGGAGGGCCGGGCTCCTACGAGCAGTACTTC. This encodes CASKLAGGPGSYEQYF.

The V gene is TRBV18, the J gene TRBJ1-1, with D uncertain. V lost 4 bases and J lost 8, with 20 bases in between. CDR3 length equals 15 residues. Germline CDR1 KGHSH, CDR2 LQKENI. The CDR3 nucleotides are TGTGCCAGCTCACTAACCTCGGGGATGGGCTCCGAAGCTTTCTTT. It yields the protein CASSLTSGMGSEAFF. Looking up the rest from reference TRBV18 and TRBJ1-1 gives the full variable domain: NAGVMQNPRHLVRRRGQEARLRCSPMKGHSHVYWYRQLPEEGLKFMVYLQKENIIDESGMPKERFSAEFPKEGPSILRIQQVVRGDSAAYFCASSLTSGMGSEAFFGQGTRLTVV.